A selection of T cell receptor beta chains follows, all from one sample in a study of blood T cell repertoires in COVID-19. Repertoires were generated with immunoSEQ multiplex PCR, while TCRdb's copy carries only in-frame clones and drops some. Altogether around 300,000 clones are present, 70% to 90% being singletons, with the ten largest covering approximately 2%. The material sequenced was PBMCs or T cells enriched from blood (not recorded which). These receptors originate from a woman aged 55-69 years in a cohort exposed to, infected with or recovered from COVID-19 (not recorded which). The CDR3 runs from the conserved cysteine through the conserved F or W. The order of the fields is V gene, J gene, D gene, clone size, CDR3 protein, CDR3 DNA. The D gene is left open where the match is weak. The size field is filled for only some rows; it gives once, few, many or a size class.

V gene: TRBV10-3; J gene: TRBJ2-5; D gene: TRBD2; clone size: NA; CDR3 protein: CAISGSLTSGSLGETQYF; CDR3 DNA: TGTGCCATCAGTGGGAGCTTGACTAGCGGGAGTTTAGGCGAGACCCAGTACTTC
V gene: TRBV2; J gene: TRBJ1-2; D gene: NA; clone size: once; CDR3 protein: CASRGSYGYTF; CDR3 DNA: TGTGCCAGCAGGGGGAGCTATGGCTACACCTTC
V gene: TRBV2; J gene: TRBJ1-1; D gene: NA; clone size: NA; CDR3 protein: CASIPAPDRSKRAFF; CDR3 DNA: TGTGCCAGCATCCCCGCCCCTGACAGGTCGAAGCGGGCTTTCTTT
V gene: TRBV7-2; J gene: TRBJ2-2; D gene: TRBD2; clone size: NA; CDR3 protein: CASSHSQTSGTGELFF; CDR3 DNA: TGTGCCAGCAGCCACTCACAGACTAGCGGCACCGGGGAGCTGTTTTTT
V gene: TRBV28; J gene: TRBJ2-7; D gene: NA; clone size: once; CDR3 protein: CASSLFGRVYEQYF; CDR3 DNA: TGTGCCAGCAGTTTATTTGGCAGGGTCTACGAGCAGTACTTC
V gene: TRBV5-4; J gene: TRBJ2-3; D gene: TRBD2; clone size: NA; CDR3 protein: CASSFLLAGSTDTQYF; CDR3 DNA: TGTGCCAGCAGCTTCCTTTTAGCGGGGAGCACAGATACGCAGTATTTT
V gene: TRBV28; J gene: TRBJ1-2; D gene: TRBD1; clone size: NA; CDR3 protein: CASSSPGTALTFYGYTF; CDR3 DNA: TGTGCCAGCAGTTCACCCGGGACAGCCCTGACCTTCTATGGCTACACCTTC
V gene: TRBV3-1/TRBV3-2; J gene: TRBJ2-3; D gene: TRBD2; clone size: NA; CDR3 protein: CASSPPWTSGEFPSTDTQYF; CDR3 DNA: TGTGCCAGCAGCCCCCCTTGGACTAGCGGGGAGTTTCCGAGCACAGATACGCAGTATTTT
V gene: TRBV9; J gene: TRBJ1-4; D gene: NA; clone size: NA; CDR3 protein: CASSSLPGAGGNEKLFF; CDR3 DNA: TGTGCCAGCAGCTCACTACCCGGGGCCGGGGGAAATGAAAAACTGTTTTTT
V gene: TRBV7-9; J gene: TRBJ1-2; D gene: TRBD1; clone size: NA; CDR3 protein: CASSPRDRGLNYGYTF; CDR3 DNA: TGTGCCAGCAGCCCAAGGGACAGGGGACTTAACTATGGCTACACCTTC
V gene: TRBV12-3/TRBV12-4; J gene: TRBJ1-2; D gene: TRBD1; clone size: NA; CDR3 protein: CASSNRGLYGYTF; CDR3 DNA: TGTGCCAGCAGTAACAGGGGGCTCTATGGCTACACCTTC
V gene: TRBV6-1; J gene: TRBJ1-2; D gene: NA; clone size: NA; CDR3 protein: CASSDRLRYTF; CDR3 DNA: TGTGCCAGCAGTGACAGGCTCCGCTACACCTTC
V gene: TRBV7-3; J gene: TRBJ2-2; D gene: NA; clone size: NA; CDR3 protein: CAKATKITRDLNTGELFF; CDR3 DNA: TGTGCCAAGGCCACCAAGATCACCCGGGACTTGAACACCGGGGAGCTGTTTTTT
V gene: TRBV6-5; J gene: TRBJ1-1; D gene: NA; clone size: NA; CDR3 protein: CASSYLNRRNTEAFF; CDR3 DNA: TGTGCCAGCAGTTACCTGAACAGGAGGAACACTGAAGCTTTCTTT
V gene: TRBV20-1; J gene: TRBJ2-7; D gene: NA; clone size: NA; CDR3 protein: CSASDGASVSYEQYF; CDR3 DNA: TGCAGTGCTAGTGATGGGGCTAGCGTTTCGTACGAGCAGTACTTC
V gene: TRBV4-3; J gene: TRBJ1-6; D gene: TRBD1; clone size: NA; CDR3 protein: CASSLYRGANSPLHF; CDR3 DNA: TGCGCCAGCAGCCTTTACAGGGGAGCAAATTCACCCCTCCACTTT
V gene: TRBV19; J gene: TRBJ1-1; D gene: TRBD1; clone size: NA; CDR3 protein: CASSPPRGRMNTEAFF; CDR3 DNA: TGTGCCAGTAGTCCCCCCAGGGGGCGAATGAACACTGAAGCTTTCTTT
V gene: TRBV4-3; J gene: TRBJ2-1; D gene: TRBD2; clone size: NA; CDR3 protein: CASSQGGRAGNEQFF; CDR3 DNA: TGCGCCAGCAGCCAAGGCGGGAGGGCCGGCAATGAGCAGTTCTTC
V gene: TRBV15; J gene: TRBJ1-2; D gene: NA; clone size: NA; CDR3 protein: CATSRTGFNYGYTF; CDR3 DNA: TGTGCCACCAGCAGGACAGGATTTAACTATGGCTACACCTTC
V gene: TRBV15; J gene: TRBJ1-5; D gene: NA; clone size: NA; CDR3 protein: CATSRVDSISNQPQHF; CDR3 DNA: TGTGCCACCAGCAGAGTAGACAGCATTAGCAATCAGCCCCAGCATTTT
V gene: TRBV7-9; J gene: TRBJ2-3; D gene: TRBD1; clone size: few; CDR3 protein: CASSLTGGADTQYF; CDR3 DNA: TGTGCCAGCAGCTTAACAGGGGGCGCAGATACGCAGTATTTT
V gene: TRBV7-9; J gene: TRBJ2-7; D gene: TRBD2; clone size: many; CDR3 protein: CASSLAGTRDEQYF; CDR3 DNA: TGTGCCAGCAGCTTAGCAGGGACTAGGGACGAGCAGTACTTC
V gene: TRBV12-3/TRBV12-4; J gene: TRBJ1-4; D gene: NA; clone size: NA; CDR3 protein: CASSSGKRLFF; CDR3 DNA: TGTGCCAGCAGTTCGGGGAAGAGACTGTTTTTT
V gene: TRBV6-5; J gene: TRBJ1-5; D gene: TRBD1; clone size: NA; CDR3 protein: CASSSGTGGQPQHF; CDR3 DNA: TGTGCCAGCAGTTCCGGGACAGGGGGTCAGCCCCAGCATTTT
V gene: TRBV6-2/TRBV6-3; J gene: TRBJ2-5; D gene: NA; clone size: NA; CDR3 protein: CASSYLTRRETQYF; CDR3 DNA: TGTGCCAGCAGTTACCTGACTAGGAGAGAGACCCAGTACTTC
V gene: TRBV11-2; J gene: TRBJ2-2; D gene: NA; clone size: NA; CDR3 protein: CASSLVPGVTGELFF; CDR3 DNA: TGTGCCAGCAGCTTAGTTCCAGGGGTGACCGGGGAGCTGTTTTTT
V gene: TRBV6-2/TRBV6-3; J gene: TRBJ1-5; D gene: TRBD1; clone size: NA; CDR3 protein: CASSSRDRRYVYTNQPQHF; CDR3 DNA: TGTGCCAGCAGCTCCCGGGACAGGCGATACGTTTACACTAATCAGCCCCAGCATTTT
V gene: TRBV7-3; J gene: TRBJ2-7; D gene: TRBD1; clone size: NA; CDR3 protein: CASSRTGGYEQYF; CDR3 DNA: TGTGCCAGCAGCCGGACAGGGGGCTACGAGCAGTACTTC
V gene: TRBV5-1; J gene: TRBJ1-4; D gene: TRBD1; clone size: NA; CDR3 protein: CASSLTGGEKLFF; CDR3 DNA: TGCGCCAGCAGCTTGACAGGGGGCGAAAAACTGTTTTTT
V gene: TRBV6-6; J gene: TRBJ2-1; D gene: TRBD2; clone size: NA; CDR3 protein: CASSRGVGGRLFF; CDR3 DNA: TGTGCCAGCAGCCGGGGGGTAGGCGGGAGACTGTTCTTC
V gene: TRBV15; J gene: TRBJ2-7; D gene: TRBD2; clone size: NA; CDR3 protein: CATSTAQRGSYEQYF; CDR3 DNA: TGTGCCACCAGCACGGCCCAGCGGGGATCCTACGAGCAGTACTTC
V gene: TRBV18; J gene: TRBJ2-1; D gene: NA; clone size: NA; CDR3 protein: CASSPWSSSSRSSYNEQFF; CDR3 DNA: TGTGCCAGCTCACCTTGGAGTAGTAGTAGCCGGAGCTCCTACAATGAGCAGTTCTTC
V gene: TRBV19; J gene: TRBJ2-1; D gene: TRBD2; clone size: once; CDR3 protein: CASRSGREGWNEQFF; CDR3 DNA: TGTGCCAGTAGGTCGGGGCGGGAGGGTTGGAATGAGCAGTTCTTC
V gene: TRBV25-1; J gene: TRBJ1-1; D gene: NA; clone size: NA; CDR3 protein: CASSQTRDMRTEAFF; CDR3 DNA: TGTGCCAGCAGCCAGACCAGGGACATGAGAACTGAAGCTTTCTTT
V gene: TRBV2; J gene: TRBJ2-7; D gene: TRBD2; clone size: many; CDR3 protein: CASSEASYGRSLKQYF; CDR3 DNA: TGTGCCAGCAGTGAAGCGTCTTACGGGAGGAGCTTGAAGCAGTACTTC
V gene: TRBV19; J gene: TRBJ2-7; D gene: TRBD2; clone size: NA; CDR3 protein: CASSVTSGGEQYF; CDR3 DNA: TGTGCCAGTAGTGTCACTAGCGGTGGTGAGCAGTACTTC
V gene: TRBV7-8; J gene: TRBJ1-2; D gene: NA; clone size: NA; CDR3 protein: CASSSQAYGYTF; CDR3 DNA: TGTGCCAGCAGCTCCCAGGCTTATGGCTACACCTTC
V gene: TRBV5-1; J gene: TRBJ1-4; D gene: NA; clone size: NA; CDR3 protein: CASSLVGGRGEKLFF; CDR3 DNA: TGCGCCAGCAGCTTGGTGGGGGGGAGAGGTGAAAAACTGTTTTTT
V gene: TRBV9; J gene: TRBJ2-1; D gene: TRBD1; clone size: once; CDR3 protein: CASSGYRDRGVNEQFF; CDR3 DNA: TGTGCCAGCAGCGGATACCGGGACAGGGGAGTCAATGAGCAGTTCTTC
V gene: TRBV28; J gene: TRBJ2-4; D gene: NA; clone size: NA; CDR3 protein: CASSLSGMREAKNIQYF; CDR3 DNA: TGTGCCAGCAGTTTAAGTGGGATGAGGGAAGCCAAAAACATTCAGTACTTC
V gene: TRBV27; J gene: TRBJ1-2; D gene: NA; clone size: NA; CDR3 protein: CASRGIGGYGYTF; CDR3 DNA: TGTGCCAGTCGGGGGATCGGAGGGTATGGCTACACCTTC
V gene: TRBV5-1; J gene: TRBJ1-4; D gene: NA; clone size: NA; CDR3 protein: CASSLGVDRPTNEKLFF; CDR3 DNA: TGCGCCAGCAGCTTGGGGGTGGACAGACCCACTAATGAAAAACTGTTTTTT
V gene: TRBV3-1/TRBV3-2; J gene: TRBJ2-7; D gene: NA; clone size: NA; CDR3 protein: CASSQALPLAYEQYF; CDR3 DNA: TGTGCCAGCAGCCAAGCCCTTCCCCTTGCCTACGAGCAGTACTTC
V gene: TRBV3-1/TRBV3-2; J gene: TRBJ2-2; D gene: TRBD2; clone size: NA; CDR3 protein: CASSQEGLAGGSRGPYTGELFF; CDR3 DNA: TGTGCCAGCAGCCAAGAAGGGCTAGCGGGAGGATCGAGGGGCCCTTACACCGGGGAGCTGTTTTTT
V gene: TRBV19; J gene: TRBJ2-7; D gene: NA; clone size: NA; CDR3 protein: CASSIFPGAGYEQYF; CDR3 DNA: TGTGCCAGTAGTATATTCCCAGGGGCGGGCTACGAGCAGTACTTC
V gene: TRBV18; J gene: TRBJ2-7; D gene: TRBD1; clone size: NA; CDR3 protein: CASSTGGLPYEQYF; CDR3 DNA: TGTGCCAGCTCGACAGGGGGGCTGCCCTACGAGCAGTACTTC
V gene: TRBV20-1; J gene: TRBJ2-7; D gene: TRBD2; clone size: NA; CDR3 protein: CSASSAGGFSSIYEQYF; CDR3 DNA: TGCAGTGCTAGTTCGGCGGGAGGGTTTTCCTCCATCTACGAGCAGTACTTC
V gene: TRBV14; J gene: TRBJ2-6; D gene: NA; clone size: NA; CDR3 protein: CASSLLRGSGANVLTF; CDR3 DNA: TGTGCCAGCAGCCTCCTTCGGGGGAGTGGGGCCAACGTCCTGACTTTC
V gene: TRBV7-2; J gene: TRBJ2-2; D gene: NA; clone size: NA; CDR3 protein: CASSSRGTNTGELFF; CDR3 DNA: TGTGCCAGCAGCTCTAGGGGTACGAACACCGGGGAGCTGTTTTTT
V gene: TRBV11-2; J gene: TRBJ2-7; D gene: TRBD2; clone size: NA; CDR3 protein: CASSPLHSGSKGVSYEQYF; CDR3 DNA: TGTGCCAGCAGCCCCCTCCATAGCGGGTCAAAAGGGGTTTCCTACGAGCAGTACTTC
V gene: TRBV27; J gene: TRBJ2-7; D gene: TRBD2; clone size: NA; CDR3 protein: CASSLRGAGGARQYF; CDR3 DNA: TGTGCCAGCAGTTTAAGAGGGGCGGGAGGGGCGAGGCAGTACTTC
V gene: TRBV27; J gene: TRBJ2-1; D gene: TRBD2; clone size: NA; CDR3 protein: CASSPLTSGGDNEQFF; CDR3 DNA: TGTGCCAGCAGCCCCCTGACTAGCGGAGGGGACAATGAGCAGTTCTTC
V gene: TRBV14; J gene: TRBJ2-2; D gene: NA; clone size: NA; CDR3 protein: CASSLSARGELFF; CDR3 DNA: TGTGCCAGCAGCCTGAGCGCCCGCGGGGAGCTGTTTTTT
V gene: TRBV5-1; J gene: TRBJ2-1; D gene: TRBD1; clone size: NA; CDR3 protein: CASSLQPGQSSPRHNEQFF; CDR3 DNA: TGCGCCAGCAGCTTACAACCGGGACAGTCATCACCTAGACACAATGAGCAGTTCTTC
V gene: TRBV4-2; J gene: TRBJ2-1; D gene: NA; clone size: NA; CDR3 protein: CASSQDTRGEQFF; CDR3 DNA: TGTGCCAGCAGCCAAGATACGCGGGGTGAGCAGTTCTTC
V gene: TRBV28; J gene: TRBJ1-1; D gene: TRBD1; clone size: NA; CDR3 protein: CASSSGQGKAEAFF; CDR3 DNA: TGTGCCAGCAGCTCCGGACAGGGAAAGGCTGAAGCTTTCTTT
V gene: TRBV18; J gene: TRBJ2-2; D gene: TRBD2; clone size: NA; CDR3 protein: CASSPGLAGVTGELFF; CDR3 DNA: TGTGCCAGCTCACCAGGACTAGCGGGGGTCACCGGGGAGCTGTTTTTT
V gene: TRBV7-2; J gene: TRBJ2-3; D gene: NA; clone size: NA; CDR3 protein: CASSLVFPIGGTQYF; CDR3 DNA: TGTGCCAGCAGCTTAGTATTCCCCATCGGGGGTACGCAGTATTTT